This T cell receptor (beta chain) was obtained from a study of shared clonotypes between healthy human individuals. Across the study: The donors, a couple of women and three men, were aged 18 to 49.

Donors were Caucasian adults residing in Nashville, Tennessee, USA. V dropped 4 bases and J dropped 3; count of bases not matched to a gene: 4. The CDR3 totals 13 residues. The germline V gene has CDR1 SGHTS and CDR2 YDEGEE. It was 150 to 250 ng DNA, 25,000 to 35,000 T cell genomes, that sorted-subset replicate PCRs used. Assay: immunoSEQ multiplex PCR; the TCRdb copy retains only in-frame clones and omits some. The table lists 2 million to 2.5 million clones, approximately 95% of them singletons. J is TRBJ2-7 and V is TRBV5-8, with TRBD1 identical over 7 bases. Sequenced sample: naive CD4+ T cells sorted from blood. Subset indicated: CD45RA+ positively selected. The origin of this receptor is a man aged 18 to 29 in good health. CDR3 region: CASSPRGNYEQYF. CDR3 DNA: TGTGCCAGCAGCCCCAGGGGGAACTACGAGCAGTACTTC.